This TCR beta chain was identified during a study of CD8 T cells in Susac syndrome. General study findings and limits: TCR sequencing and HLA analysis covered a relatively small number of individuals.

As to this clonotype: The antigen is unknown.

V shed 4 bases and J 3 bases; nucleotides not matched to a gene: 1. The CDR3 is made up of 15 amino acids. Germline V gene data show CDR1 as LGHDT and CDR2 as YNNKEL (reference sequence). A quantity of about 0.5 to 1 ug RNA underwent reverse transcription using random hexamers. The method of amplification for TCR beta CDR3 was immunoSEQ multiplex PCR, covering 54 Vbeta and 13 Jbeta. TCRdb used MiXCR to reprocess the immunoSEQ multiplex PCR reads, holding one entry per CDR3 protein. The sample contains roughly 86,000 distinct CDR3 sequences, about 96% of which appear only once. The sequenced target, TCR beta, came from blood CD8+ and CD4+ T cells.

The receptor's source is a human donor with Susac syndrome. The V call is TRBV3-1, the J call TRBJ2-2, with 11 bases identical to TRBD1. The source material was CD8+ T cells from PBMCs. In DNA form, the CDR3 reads TGTGCCAGCAGCCGGGACAGGGGGGACACCGGGGAGCTGTTTTTT. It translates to CASSRDRGDTGELFF.